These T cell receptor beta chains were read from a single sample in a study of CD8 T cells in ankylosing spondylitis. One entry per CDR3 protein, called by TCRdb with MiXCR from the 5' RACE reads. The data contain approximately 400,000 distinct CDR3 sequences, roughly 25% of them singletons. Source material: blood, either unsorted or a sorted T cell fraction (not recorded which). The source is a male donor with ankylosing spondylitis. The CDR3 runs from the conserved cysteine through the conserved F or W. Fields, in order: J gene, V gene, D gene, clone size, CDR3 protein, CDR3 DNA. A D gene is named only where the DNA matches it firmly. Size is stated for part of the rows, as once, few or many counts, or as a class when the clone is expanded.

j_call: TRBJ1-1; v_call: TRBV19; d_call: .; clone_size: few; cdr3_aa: CASSATAGYTEAFF; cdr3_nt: TGTGCCAGTAGTGCGACAGCGGGGTACACTGAAGCTTTCTTT
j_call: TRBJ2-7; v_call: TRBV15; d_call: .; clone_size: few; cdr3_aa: CATSRGEQYF; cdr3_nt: TGTGCCACCAGCAGAGGCGAGCAGTACTTC
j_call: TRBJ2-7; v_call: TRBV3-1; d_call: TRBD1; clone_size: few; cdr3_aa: CASSQDPGQEYEQYF; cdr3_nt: TGTGCCAGCAGCCAAGACCCCGGACAGGAGTACGAGCAGTACTTC
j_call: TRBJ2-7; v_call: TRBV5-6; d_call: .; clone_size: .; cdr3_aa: CASSLKGSSYEQYF; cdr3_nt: TGTGCCAGCAGCTTGAAAGGGAGCTCCTACGAGCAGTACTTC
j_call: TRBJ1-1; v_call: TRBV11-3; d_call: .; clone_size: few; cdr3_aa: CASRAVGDPNTEAFF; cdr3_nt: TGTGCCAGCAGAGCCGTCGGGGATCCGAACACTGAAGCTTTCTTT
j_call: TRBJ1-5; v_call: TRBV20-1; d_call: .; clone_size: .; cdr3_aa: CSARDTGNQPQHF; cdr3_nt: TGCAGTGCTAGAGATACGGGCAATCAGCCCCAGCATTTT
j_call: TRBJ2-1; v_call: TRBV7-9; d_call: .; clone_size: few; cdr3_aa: CASTVGNYNEQFF; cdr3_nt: TGTGCCAGCACCGTCGGGAATTACAATGAGCAGTTCTTC
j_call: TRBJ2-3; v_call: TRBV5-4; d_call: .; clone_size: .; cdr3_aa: CASSQAAGRQGDTQYF; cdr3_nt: TGTGCCAGCAGCCAAGCAGCGGGAAGACAGGGAGATACGCAGTATTTT
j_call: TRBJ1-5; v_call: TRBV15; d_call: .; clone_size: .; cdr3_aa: CATSWGVNQPQHF; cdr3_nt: TGTGCCACCAGCTGGGGGGTCAATCAGCCCCAGCATTTT
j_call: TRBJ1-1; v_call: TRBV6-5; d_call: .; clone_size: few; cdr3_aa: CASSYSLGGIAEAFF; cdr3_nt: TGTGCCAGCAGTTACTCGCTGGGGGGTATTGCTGAAGCTTTCTTT
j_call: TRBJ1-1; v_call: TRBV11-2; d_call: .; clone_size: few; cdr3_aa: CASSWSGNTEAFF; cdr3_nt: TGTGCCAGCAGCTGGAGCGGGAACACTGAAGCTTTCTTT
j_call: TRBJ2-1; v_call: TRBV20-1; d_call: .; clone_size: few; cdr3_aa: CSARGRISTNEQFF; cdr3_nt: TGCAGTGCTAGAGGCCGAATTTCGACAAATGAGCAGTTCTTC
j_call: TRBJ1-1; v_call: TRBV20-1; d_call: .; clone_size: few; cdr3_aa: CSAKTDKKFEAFF; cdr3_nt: TGCAGTGCTAAGACAGACAAAAAATTTGAAGCTTTCTTT
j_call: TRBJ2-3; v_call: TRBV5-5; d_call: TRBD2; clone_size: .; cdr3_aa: CASSPALPGLADTDTQYF; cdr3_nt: TGTGCCAGCAGCCCGGCCCTCCCGGGACTAGCGGACACAGATACGCAGTATTTT
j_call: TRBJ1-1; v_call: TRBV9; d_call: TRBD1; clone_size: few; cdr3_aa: CASSVAGQGYTEAFF; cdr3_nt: TGTGCCAGCAGCGTAGCTGGACAGGGGTACACTGAAGCTTTCTTT
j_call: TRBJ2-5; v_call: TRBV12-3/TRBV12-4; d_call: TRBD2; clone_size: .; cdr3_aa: CASSSGLAGGIGETQYF; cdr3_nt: TGTGCCAGCAGTTCGGGACTAGCGGGAGGGATTGGGGAGACCCAGTACTTC
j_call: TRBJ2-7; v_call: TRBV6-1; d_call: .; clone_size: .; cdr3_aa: CASSGPGVGSYEQYF; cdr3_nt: TGTGCCAGCAGTGGGCCAGGGGTAGGGTCCTACGAGCAGTACTTC
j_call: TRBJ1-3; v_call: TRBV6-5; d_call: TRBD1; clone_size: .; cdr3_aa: CASSYSSTGEGLSGNTIYF; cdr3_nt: TGTGCCAGCAGTTACTCAAGTACAGGGGAAGGCTTATCTGGAAACACCATATATTTT
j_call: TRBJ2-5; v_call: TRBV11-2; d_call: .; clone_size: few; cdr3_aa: CASSLVLSQSRETQYF; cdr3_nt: TGTGCCAGCAGCTTAGTTCTCTCCCAAAGCCGGGAGACCCAGTACTTC
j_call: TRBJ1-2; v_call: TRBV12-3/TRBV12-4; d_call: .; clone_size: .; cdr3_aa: CASRPTGDNYGYTF; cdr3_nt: TGTGCCAGCAGACCGACAGGTGATAACTATGGCTACACCTTC
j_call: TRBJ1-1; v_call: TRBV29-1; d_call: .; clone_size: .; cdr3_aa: CSLTTSGGTEAFF; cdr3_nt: TGCAGCCTCACGACCTCCGGGGGCACTGAAGCTTTCTTT
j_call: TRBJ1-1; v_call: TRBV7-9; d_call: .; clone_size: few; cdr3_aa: CASSNVGYTEAFF; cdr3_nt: TGTGCCAGCAGCAATGTGGGGTACACTGAAGCTTTCTTT
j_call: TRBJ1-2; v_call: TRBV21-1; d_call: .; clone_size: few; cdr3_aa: CASSPIRQGKGYTF; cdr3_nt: TGTGCCAGCAGCCCGATTAGACAGGGTAAAGGCTACACCTTC
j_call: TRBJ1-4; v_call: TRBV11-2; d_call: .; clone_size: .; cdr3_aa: CASSLVISPTNEKLFF; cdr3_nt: TGTGCCAGCAGCTTAGTAATCAGCCCAACTAATGAAAAACTGTTTTTT